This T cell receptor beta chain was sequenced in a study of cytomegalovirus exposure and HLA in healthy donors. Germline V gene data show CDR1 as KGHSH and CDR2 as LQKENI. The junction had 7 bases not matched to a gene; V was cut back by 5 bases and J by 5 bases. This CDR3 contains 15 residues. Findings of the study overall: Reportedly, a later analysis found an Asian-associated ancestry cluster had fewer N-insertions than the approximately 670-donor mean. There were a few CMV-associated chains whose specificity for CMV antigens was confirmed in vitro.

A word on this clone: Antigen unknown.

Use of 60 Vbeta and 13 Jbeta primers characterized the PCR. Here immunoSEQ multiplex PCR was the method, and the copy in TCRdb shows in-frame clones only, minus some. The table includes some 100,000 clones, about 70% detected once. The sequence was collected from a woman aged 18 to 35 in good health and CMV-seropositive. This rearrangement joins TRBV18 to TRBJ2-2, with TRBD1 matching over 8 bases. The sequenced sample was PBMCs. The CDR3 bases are TGTGCCAGCTCAGCCGACAGGGGAACGACCGGGGAGCTGTTTTTT. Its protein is CASSADRGTTGELFF.